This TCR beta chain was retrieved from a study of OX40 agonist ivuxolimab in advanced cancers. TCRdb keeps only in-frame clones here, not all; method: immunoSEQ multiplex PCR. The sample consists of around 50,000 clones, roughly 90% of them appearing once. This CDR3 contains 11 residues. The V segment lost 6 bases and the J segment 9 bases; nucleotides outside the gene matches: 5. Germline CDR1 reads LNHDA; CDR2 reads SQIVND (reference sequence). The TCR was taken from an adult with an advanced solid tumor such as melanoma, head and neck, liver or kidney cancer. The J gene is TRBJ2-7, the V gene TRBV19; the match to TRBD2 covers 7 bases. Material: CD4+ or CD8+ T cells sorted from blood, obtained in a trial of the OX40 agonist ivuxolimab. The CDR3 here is CASRSGGRQYF. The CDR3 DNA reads TGTGCCAGTAGGTCCGGGGGGAGGCAGTACTTC. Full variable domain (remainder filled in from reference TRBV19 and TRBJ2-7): DGGITQSPKYLFRKEGQNVTLSCEQNLNHDAMYWYRQDPGQGLRLIYYSQIVNDFQKGDIAEGYSVSREKKESFPLTVTSAQKNPTAFYLCASRSGGRQYFGPGTRLTVT.